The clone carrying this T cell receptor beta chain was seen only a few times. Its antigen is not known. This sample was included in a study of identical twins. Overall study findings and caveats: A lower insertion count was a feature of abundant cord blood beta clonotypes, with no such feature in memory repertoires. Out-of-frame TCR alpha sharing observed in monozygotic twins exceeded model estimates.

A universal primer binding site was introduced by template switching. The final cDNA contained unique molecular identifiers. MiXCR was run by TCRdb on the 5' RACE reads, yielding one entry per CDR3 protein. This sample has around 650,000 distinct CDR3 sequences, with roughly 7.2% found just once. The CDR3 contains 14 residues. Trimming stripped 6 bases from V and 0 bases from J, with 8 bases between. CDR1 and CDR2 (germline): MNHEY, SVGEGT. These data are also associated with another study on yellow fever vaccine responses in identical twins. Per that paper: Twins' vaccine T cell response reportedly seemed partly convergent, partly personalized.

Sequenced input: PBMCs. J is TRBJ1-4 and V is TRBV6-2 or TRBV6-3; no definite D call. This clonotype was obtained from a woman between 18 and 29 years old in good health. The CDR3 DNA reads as TGTGCCAGCAGGAACACTGCAACTAATGAAAAACTGTTTTTT. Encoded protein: CASRNTATNEKLFF.